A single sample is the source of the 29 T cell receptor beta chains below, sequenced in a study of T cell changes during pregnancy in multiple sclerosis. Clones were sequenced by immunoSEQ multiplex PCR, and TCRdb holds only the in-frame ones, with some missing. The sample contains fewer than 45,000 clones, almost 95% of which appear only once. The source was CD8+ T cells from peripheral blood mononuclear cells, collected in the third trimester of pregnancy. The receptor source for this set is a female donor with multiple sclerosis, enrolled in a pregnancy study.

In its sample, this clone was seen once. The CDR3 DNA reads TGCAGCGTCCCTGGACAGGGACACGGGAATGAGCAGTTCTTC. Amino acids: CSVPGQGHGNEQFF. This chain uses TRBV29-1 with TRBJ2-1, with TRBD1 matching 8 bases. In germline, CDR1 is SQVTM, CDR2 ANQGSEA. The CDR3 is made up of 14 amino acids. The V gene end was trimmed by 6 bases and the J gene end by 7 bases; junction bases not matched to a gene: 11.

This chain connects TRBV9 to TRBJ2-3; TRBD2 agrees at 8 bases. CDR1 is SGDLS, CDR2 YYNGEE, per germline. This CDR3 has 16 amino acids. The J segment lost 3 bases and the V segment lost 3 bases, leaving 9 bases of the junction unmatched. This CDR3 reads CASSGVGAGETDTQYF. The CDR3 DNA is TGTGCCAGCAGCGGAGTAGGAGCGGGAGAGACAGATACGCAGTATTTT.

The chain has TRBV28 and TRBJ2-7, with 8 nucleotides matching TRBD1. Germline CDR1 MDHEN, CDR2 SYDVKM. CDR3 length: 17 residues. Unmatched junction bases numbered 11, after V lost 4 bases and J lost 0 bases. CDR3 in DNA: TGTGCCAGCAGTTCCCTTTCAGGGGGCCCTCTCTCCTACGAGCAGTACTTC. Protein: CASSSLSGGPLSYEQYF.

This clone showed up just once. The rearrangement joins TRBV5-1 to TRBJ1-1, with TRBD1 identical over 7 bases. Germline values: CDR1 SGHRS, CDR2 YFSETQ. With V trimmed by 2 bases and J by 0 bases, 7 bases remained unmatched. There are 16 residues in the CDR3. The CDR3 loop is CASSFFFRGMNTEAFF. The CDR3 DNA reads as TGCGCCAGCAGCTTTTTCTTCAGGGGGATGAACACTGAAGCTTTCTTT.

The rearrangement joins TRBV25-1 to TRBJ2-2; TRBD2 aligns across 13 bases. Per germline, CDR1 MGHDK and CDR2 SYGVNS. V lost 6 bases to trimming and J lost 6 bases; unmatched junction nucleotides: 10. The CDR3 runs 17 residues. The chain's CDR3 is CASSLGLAGVSAGELFF. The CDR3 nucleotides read TGTGCCAGCAGCCTCGGACTAGCGGGAGTCAGCGCCGGGGAGCTGTTTTTT. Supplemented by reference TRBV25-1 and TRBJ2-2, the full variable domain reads EADIYQTPRYLVIGTGKKITLECSQTMGHDKMYWYQQDPGMELHLIHYSYGVNSTEKGDLSSESTVSRIRTEHFPLTLESARPSHTSQYLCASSLGLAGVSAGELFFGEGSRLTVL.

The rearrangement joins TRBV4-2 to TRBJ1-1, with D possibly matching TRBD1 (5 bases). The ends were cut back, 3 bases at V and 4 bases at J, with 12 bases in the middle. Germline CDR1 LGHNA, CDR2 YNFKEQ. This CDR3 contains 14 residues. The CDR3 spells CASSHPGLGTEAFF. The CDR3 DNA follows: TGTGCCAGCAGCCATCCGGGACTCGGCACTGAAGCTTTCTTT.

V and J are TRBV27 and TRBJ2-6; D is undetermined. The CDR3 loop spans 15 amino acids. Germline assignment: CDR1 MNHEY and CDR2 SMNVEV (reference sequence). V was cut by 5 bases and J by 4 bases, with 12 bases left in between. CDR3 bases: TGTGCCAGCAGTCAGTCAGGATTGGGGGCCAACGTCCTGACTTTC. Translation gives CASSQSGLGANVLTF.

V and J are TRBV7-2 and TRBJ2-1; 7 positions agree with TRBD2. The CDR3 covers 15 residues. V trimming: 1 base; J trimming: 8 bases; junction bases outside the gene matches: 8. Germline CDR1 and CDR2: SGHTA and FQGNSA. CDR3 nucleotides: TGTGCCAGCAGCTTAGGTGGGAGGGTGGGGGATGAGCAGTTCTTC. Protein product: CASSLGGRVGDEQFF.

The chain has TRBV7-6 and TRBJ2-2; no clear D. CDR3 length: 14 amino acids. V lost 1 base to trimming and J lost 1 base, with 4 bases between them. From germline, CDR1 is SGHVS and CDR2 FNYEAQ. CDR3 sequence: CASSLGQNTGELFF. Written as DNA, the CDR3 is TGTGCCAGCAGCTTAGGACAGAACACCGGGGAGCTGTTTTTT.

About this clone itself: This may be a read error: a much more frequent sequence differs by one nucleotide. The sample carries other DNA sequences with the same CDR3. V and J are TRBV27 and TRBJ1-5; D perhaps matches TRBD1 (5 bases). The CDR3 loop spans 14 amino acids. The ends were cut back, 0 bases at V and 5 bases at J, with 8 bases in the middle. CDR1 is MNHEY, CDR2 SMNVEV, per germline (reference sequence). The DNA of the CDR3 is TGTGCCAGCAGTTTATCAGGGGCACATCAGCCCCAGCATTTT. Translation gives CASSLSGAHQPQHF.

This CDR3 reads CASSNGQGGNQPQHF. Here the CDR3 DNA reads TGTGCCAGCAGCAACGGACAGGGGGGGAATCAGCCCCAGCATTTT. The genes are TRBV6-6 and TRBJ1-5, with 10 bases identical to TRBD1. From germline, CDR1 is MNHNY and CDR2 SVGAGI (reference sequence). There are 15 residues in the CDR3. V was pared by 6 bases and J by 4 bases, with 6 bases of the junction left unmatched.

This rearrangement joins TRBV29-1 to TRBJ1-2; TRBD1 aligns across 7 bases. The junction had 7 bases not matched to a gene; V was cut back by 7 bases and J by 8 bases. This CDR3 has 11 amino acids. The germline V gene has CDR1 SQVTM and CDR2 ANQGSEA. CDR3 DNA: TGCAGCGCCGGGACAGAACGAGGCTACACCTTC. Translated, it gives CSAGTERGYTF.

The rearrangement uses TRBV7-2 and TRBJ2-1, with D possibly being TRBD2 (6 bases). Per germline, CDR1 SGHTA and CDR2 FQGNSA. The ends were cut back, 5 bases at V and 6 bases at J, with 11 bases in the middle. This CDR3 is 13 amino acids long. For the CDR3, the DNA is TGTGCCAGCAGCGGAAATAGCGGCAATGAGCAGTTCTTC. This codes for CASSGNSGNEQFF.

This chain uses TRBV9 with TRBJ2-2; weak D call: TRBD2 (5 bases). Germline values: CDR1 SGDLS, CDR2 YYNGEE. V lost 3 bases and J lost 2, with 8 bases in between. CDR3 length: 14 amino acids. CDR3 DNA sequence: TGTGCCAGCAGCGGGACTCTAAACACCGGGGAGCTGTTTTTT. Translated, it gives CASSGTLNTGELFF.

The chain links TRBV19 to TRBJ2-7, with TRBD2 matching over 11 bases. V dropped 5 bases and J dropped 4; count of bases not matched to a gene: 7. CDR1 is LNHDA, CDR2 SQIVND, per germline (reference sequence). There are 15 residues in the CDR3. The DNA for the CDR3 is TGTGCCAGTAGTGCTAGCGGGAGGCCCGCGTACGAGCAGTACTTC. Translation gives CASSASGRPAYEQYF.

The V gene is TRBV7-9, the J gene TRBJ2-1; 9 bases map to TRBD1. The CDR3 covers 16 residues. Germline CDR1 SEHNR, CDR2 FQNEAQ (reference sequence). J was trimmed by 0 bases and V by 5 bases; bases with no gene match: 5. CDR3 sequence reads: CASSPGTGSSYNEQFF. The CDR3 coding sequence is TGTGCCAGCAGCCCAGGGACAGGGAGCTCCTACAATGAGCAGTTCTTC.

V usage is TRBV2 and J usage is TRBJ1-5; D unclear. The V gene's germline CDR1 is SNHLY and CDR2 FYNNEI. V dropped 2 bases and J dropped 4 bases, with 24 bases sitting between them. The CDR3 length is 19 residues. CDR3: CASSERDCLNCRRNQPQHF. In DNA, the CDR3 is TGTGCCAGCAGTGAACGGGATTGCCTAAACTGCCGTCGAAATCAGCCCCAGCATTTT.

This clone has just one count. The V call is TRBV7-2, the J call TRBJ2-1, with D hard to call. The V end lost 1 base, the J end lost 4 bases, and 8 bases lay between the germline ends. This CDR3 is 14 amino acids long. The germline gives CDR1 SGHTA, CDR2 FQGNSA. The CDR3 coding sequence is TGTGCCAGCAGCTTAGGCAGAGGTTACAATGAGCAGTTCTTC. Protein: CASSLGRGYNEQFF.

As DNA, the CDR3 is TGTGCCAGCGCAACCCAGGGTTACGAGCAGTACTTC. The encoded protein is CASATQGYEQYF. The chain joins TRBV27 to TRBJ2-7, with D perhaps matching TRBD1 (5 bases). Germline values: CDR1 MNHEY, CDR2 SMNVEV (reference sequence). Trimming pared 8 bases from V and 4 bases from J, leaving 12 bases between. CDR3 length: 12 residues.

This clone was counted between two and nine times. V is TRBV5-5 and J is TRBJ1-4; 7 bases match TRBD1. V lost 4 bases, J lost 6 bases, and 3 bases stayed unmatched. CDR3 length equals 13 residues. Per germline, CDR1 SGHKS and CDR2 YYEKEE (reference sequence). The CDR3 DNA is TGTGCCAGCAGCCCAGGACAGGATGAAAAACTGTTTTTT. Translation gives CASSPGQDEKLFF.

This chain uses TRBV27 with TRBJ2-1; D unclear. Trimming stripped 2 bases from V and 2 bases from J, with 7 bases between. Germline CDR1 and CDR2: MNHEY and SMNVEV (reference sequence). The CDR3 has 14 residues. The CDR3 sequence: CASSLAVTYNEQFF. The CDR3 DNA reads TGTGCCAGCAGTTTAGCGGTTACCTACAATGAGCAGTTCTTC.

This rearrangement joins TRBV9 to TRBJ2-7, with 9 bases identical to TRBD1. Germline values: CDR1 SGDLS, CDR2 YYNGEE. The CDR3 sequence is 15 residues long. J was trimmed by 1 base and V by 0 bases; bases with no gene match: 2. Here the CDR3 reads CASSVEGTGSYEQYF. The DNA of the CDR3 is TGTGCCAGCAGCGTAGAGGGGACAGGGTCCTACGAGCAGTACTTC.

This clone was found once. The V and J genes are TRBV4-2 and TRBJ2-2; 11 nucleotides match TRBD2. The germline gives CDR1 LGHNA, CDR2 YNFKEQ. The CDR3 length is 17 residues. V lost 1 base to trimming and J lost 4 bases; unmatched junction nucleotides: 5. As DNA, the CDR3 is TGTGCCAGCAGCCAAGTATGGCTAGCGGGAGGCACCGGGGAGCTGTTTTTT. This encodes CASSQVWLAGGTGELFF.

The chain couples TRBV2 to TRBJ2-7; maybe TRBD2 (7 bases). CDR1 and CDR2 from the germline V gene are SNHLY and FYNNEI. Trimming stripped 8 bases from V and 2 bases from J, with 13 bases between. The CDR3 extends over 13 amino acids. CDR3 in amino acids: CASRGRGAYEQYF. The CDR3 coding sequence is TGTGCCAGCCGAGGGAGGGGGGCCTACGAGCAGTACTTC.

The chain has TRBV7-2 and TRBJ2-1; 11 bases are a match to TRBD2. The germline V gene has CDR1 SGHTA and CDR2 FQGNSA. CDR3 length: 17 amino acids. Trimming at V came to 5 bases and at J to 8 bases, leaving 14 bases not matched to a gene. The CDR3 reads CASSPLLAGATADEQFF. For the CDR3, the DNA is TGTGCCAGCAGCCCTTTACTAGCGGGAGCAACAGCGGATGAGCAGTTCTTC. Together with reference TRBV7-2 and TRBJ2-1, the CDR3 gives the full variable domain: GAGVSQSPSNKVTEKGKDVELRCDPISGHTALYWYRQSLGQGLEFLIYFQGNSAPDKSGLPSDRFSAERTGGSVSTLTIQRTQQEDSAVYLCASSPLLAGATADEQFFGPGTRLTVL.

CDR3 in amino acids: CASSQGPGTVFMRYGYTF. The CDR3 DNA sequence: TGTGCCAGCAGCCAGGGGCCCGGGACAGTCTTCATGCGCTATGGCTACACCTTC. The J gene is TRBJ1-2, the V gene TRBV14; TRBD1 matches at 7 bases. Germline-derived CDR1 and CDR2 are SGHDN and FVKESK. J gave up 4 bases and V 3 bases, and 17 bases lay outside the gene matches. This CDR3 contains 18 residues. The entire variable domain, with the rest obtained from reference TRBV14 and TRBJ1-2, is as follows: EAGVTQFPSHSVIEKGQTVTLRCDPISGHDNLYWYRRVMGKEIKFLLHFVKESKQDESGMPNNRFLAERTGGTYSTLKVQPAELEDSGVYFCASSQGPGTVFMRYGYTFGSGTRLTVV.

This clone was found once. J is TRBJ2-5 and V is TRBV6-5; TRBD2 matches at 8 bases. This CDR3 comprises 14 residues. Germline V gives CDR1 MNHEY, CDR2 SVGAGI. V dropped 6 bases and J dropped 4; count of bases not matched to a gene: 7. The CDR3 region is CASSPGLAVETQYF. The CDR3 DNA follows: TGTGCCAGCAGCCCTGGACTAGCCGTAGAGACCCAGTACTTC.

The CDR3, as DNA: TGTGCCAGCAGTTACCTAGGAGGCGATGAGCAGTTCTTC. Residues: CASSYLGGDEQFF. V is TRBV6-5 and J is TRBJ2-1; TRBD2 might be the D (5 bases). Germline loops: CDR1 MNHEY, CDR2 SVGAGI. The CDR3 totals 13 residues. V lost 2 bases, J lost 8 bases, and 10 bases lay in between.

CDR3 protein: CASSLSVGRGHEQFF. The CDR3 DNA sequence: TGCGCCAGCAGCTTGAGTGTTGGCAGGGGCCATGAGCAGTTCTTC. The V call is TRBV5-1, the J call TRBJ2-1; possible D gene TRBD1, 6 bases. CDR1 and CDR2 from the germline V gene are SGHRS and YFSETQ. The CDR3 totals 15 residues. The germline V and J ends were trimmed by 1 base and 8 bases, with 16 bases remaining between them.